The entry below describes one T cell receptor (beta chain). Seattle enrolled patients during active infection and tracked them longitudinally. The data were obtained in a study of blood T cell repertoires in COVID-19. About the research overall: COVID-19 samples, acute and convalescent, were from the United States, Italy and Spain. T cells, B-cell-depleted T cells, or PBMCs provided the cDNA or gDNA that served as material.

In the study's own analysis: Estimated nucleated cell counts came from reference gene primer amplification. Profiled with immunoSEQ multiplex PCR; TCRdb holds only in-frame clones, not every one. V, J and clone size are taken as reported in that table, and D and trimming were inferred from the DNA itself. The sample lists more than 200,000 clones, about 91% seen once, with around 6.5% in the top ten. There are 14 residues in the CDR3. Looked up from germline, CDR1 is MNHEY and CDR2 is SVGEGT. V was clipped by 5 bases and J by 1 base, with 11 bases between them. The sequencing sample was made of peripheral blood. The TCR was taken from a woman aged 30 to 39 with COVID-19, enrolled during active disease. The V gene is TRBV6-2 or TRBV6-3, the J gene TRBJ1-1; no firm D call. The CDR3, as DNA: TGTGCCAGCAGTACTCGGTCTCGGAACACTGAAGCTTTCTTT. Protein product: CASSTRSRNTEAFF.